This TCR beta chain was retrieved from a study of low-dose radiotherapy and immunotherapy resistance in tumors. Time point denoted: after trial treatment. This sample's treatment: LDRT plus nivolumab, ipilimumab, low-dose cyclophosphamide and aspirin (RACIN trial). This clonotype was seen many times. TCR amplification ran 20 PCR cycles using constant-region and V-primer adapter primers. Via MiXCR, TCRdb re-called the reads, giving one row per CDR3 protein. The repertoire holds some 52,000 distinct CDR3 sequences, around 33% seen once, with 7.5% to 9.5% in the top ten. The CDR3 has 17 residues. V lost 3 bases and J 0 bases, leaving 16 bases between the germline ends. Germline V gives CDR1 SGHTA, CDR2 FQGNSA.

Sample: PBMCs, taken after low-dose radiotherapy plus immunotherapy. This chain uses TRBV7-2 with TRBJ2-3, with D hard to call. The receptor was isolated from a male donor with rectosigmoid adenocarcinoma. CDR3: CASSLRSAGPSTDTQYF. As DNA, the CDR3 is TGTGCCAGCAGCTTGAGGAGCGCTGGACCTAGCACAGATACGCAGTATTTT.